Given below is one T cell receptor beta chain in context. Its target is unknown. Four PCR rounds used nested alpha and beta constant region primers plus the SP2 primer. In TCRdb, the 5' RACE reads were re-called with MiXCR into one record per CDR3 protein. The top ten clones hold around 10% of a sample with 55,000 to 70,000 distinct CDR3 sequences, under 8.5% of them seen once. This specimen belongs to a study of naive and memory T cell subsets. Findings of the study overall: The RNA method is potentially sensitive to activation and differentiation changes.

A UMI-containing oligonucleotide was joined by 3' ligation to the TCR cDNA template. The receptor was derived from a male donor in good health.

The CDR3 reads CASSHMFEQFF. CDR3 DNA: TGCGCCAGCAGCCATATGTTTGAGCAGTTCTTC. The rearrangement joins TRBV4-1 to TRBJ2-1, with D uncertain. Trimming pared 3 bases from V and 9 bases from J, leaving 6 bases between. The CDR3 is 11 amino acids. CDR1 is MGHRA and CDR2 is YSYEKL in the germline V gene.